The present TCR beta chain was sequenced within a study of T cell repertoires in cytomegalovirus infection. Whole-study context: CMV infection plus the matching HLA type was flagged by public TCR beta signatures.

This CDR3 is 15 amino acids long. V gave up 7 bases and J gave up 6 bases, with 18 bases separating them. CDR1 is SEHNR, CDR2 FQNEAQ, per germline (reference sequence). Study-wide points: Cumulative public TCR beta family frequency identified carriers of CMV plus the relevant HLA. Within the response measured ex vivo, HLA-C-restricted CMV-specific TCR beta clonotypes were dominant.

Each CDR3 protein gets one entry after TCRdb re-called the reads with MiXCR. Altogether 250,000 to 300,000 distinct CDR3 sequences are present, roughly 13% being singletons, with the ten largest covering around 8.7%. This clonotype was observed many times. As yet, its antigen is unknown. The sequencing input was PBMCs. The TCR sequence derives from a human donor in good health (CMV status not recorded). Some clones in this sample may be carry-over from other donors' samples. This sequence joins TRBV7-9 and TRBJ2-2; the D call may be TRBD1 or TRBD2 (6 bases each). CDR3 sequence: CASIRMGGRSGELFF. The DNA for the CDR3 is TGTGCCAGCATCCGGATGGGGGGCAGGTCCGGGGAGCTGTTTTTT.